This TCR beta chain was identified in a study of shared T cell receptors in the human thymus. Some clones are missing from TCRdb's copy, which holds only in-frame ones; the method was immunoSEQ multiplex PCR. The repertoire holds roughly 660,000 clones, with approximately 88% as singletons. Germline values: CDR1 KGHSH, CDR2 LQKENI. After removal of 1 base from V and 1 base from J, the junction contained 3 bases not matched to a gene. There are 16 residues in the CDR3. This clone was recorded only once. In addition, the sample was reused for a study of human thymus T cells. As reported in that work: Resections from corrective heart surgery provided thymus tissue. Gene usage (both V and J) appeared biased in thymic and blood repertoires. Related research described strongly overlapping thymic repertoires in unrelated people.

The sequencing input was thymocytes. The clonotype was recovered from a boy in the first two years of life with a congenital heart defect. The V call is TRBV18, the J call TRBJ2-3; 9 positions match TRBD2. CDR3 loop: CASSPRGRDGTDTQYF. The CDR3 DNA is TGTGCCAGCTCACCACGCGGGAGGGATGGCACAGATACGCAGTATTTT.